This TCR beta chain was profiled in a study of tumor-infiltrating lymphocytes in localized non-small cell lung cancer. Some clones are missing from TCRdb's copy, which holds only in-frame ones; the method was immunoSEQ multiplex PCR. Among several thousand clones listed, 60% to 70% were seen once. The junction had 6 bases not matched to a gene; V was cut back by 0 bases and J by 5 bases. CDR1 is LGHNA, CDR2 YNFKEQ, per germline. This CDR3 has 15 amino acids. Sequences were obtained from uninvolved lung tissue not adjacent to the tumor. V is TRBV4-2 and J is TRBJ2-7, with 8 positions matching TRBD2. The sequence was collected from a human donor with non-small cell lung cancer. CDR3 in amino acids: CASSQEAGGQDEQYF. CDR3 DNA: TGTGCCAGCAGCCAAGAGGCGGGGGGCCAAGACGAGCAGTACTTC.